These 29 T cell receptor beta chains originate from one sample sequenced in a study of blood T cell repertoires in COVID-19. Here immunoSEQ multiplex PCR was the method, and the copy in TCRdb shows in-frame clones only, minus some. The sample shows over 80,000 clones, around 87% of them seen only once. The sample consisted of peripheral blood. These receptors all come from a human donor in a cohort sampled during active COVID-19.

This clone was seen just once. The chain uses TRBV24-1 and TRBJ1-5; D gene unclear. CDR1 and CDR2 (germline): KGHDR, SFDVKD. V lost 10 bases, J lost 0 bases, and 15 bases lay in between. This CDR3 contains 15 residues. The CDR3 DNA is TGTGCCACGGGCCCTGGTATGGGTAGCAATCAGCCCCAGCATTTT. This gives the protein CATGPGMGSNQPQHF.

This clone was counted between two and nine times. The V gene is TRBV27, the J gene TRBJ2-7; possibly TRBD2 for D (6 bases). The CDR3 loop spans 14 amino acids. V lost 6 bases to trimming and J lost 3 bases, with 15 bases between them. Germline CDR1 and CDR2: MNHEY and SMNVEV (reference sequence). CDR3 amino acids: CASRAWGEGYEQYF. The CDR3 nucleotides read TGTGCCAGCAGGGCTTGGGGGGAAGGCTACGAGCAGTACTTC.

The chain combines TRBV10-3 with TRBJ1-4; tentatively, D is TRBD1 (5 bases). V was shortened by 5 bases and J by 7 bases, with 11 bases between the two germline ends. CDR1 ENHRY and CDR2 SYGVKD come from the germline V gene. This CDR3 has 13 residues. The CDR3 sequence is CAISLDSSEKLFF. CDR3 in DNA: TGTGCCATCAGTCTCGACAGTTCTGAAAAACTGTTTTTT.

The J gene is TRBJ2-1, the V gene TRBV6-2 or TRBV6-3, with TRBD2 identical over 10 bases. This CDR3 has 14 amino acids. CDR1 is MNHEY, CDR2 SVGEGT, per germline. J gave up 9 bases and V 6 bases, and 8 bases lay outside the gene matches. CDR3 bases: TGTGCCAGCAGCCTAGGACTAGCGGTGGCTGAGCAGTTCTTC. Its protein is CASSLGLAVAEQFF.

The rearrangement joins TRBV5-6 to TRBJ1-5; possibly TRBD1 for D (5 bases). The germline V gene encodes CDR1 SGHDT and CDR2 YYEEEE. The CDR3 has 14 residues. V was shortened by 3 bases and J by 5 bases, with 12 bases between the two germline ends. The DNA for the CDR3 is TGTGCCAGCAGCTCGGACCCCAGGGATCAGCCCCAGCATTTT. This gives the protein CASSSDPRDQPQHF.

In regard to this clone: Other DNA sequences in the sample encode the same CDR3. V usage is TRBV7-6 and J usage is TRBJ2-7; D ambiguous. The germline gives CDR1 SGHVS, CDR2 FNYEAQ. The CDR3 sequence is 13 residues long. Trimming took 3 bases from V and 2 from J, leaving 8 bases between them. CDR3 nucleotides: TGTGCCAGCAGCTTGGGCAGAGCCTACGAGCAGTACTTC. Translating gives CASSLGRAYEQYF.

The chain joins TRBV6-1 to TRBJ1-6; D possibly corresponds to TRBD1 (6 bases). This CDR3 is built from 15 residues. Germline-derived CDR1 and CDR2 are MNHNS and SASEGT. Trimming took off 2 bases at V and 3 bases at J, with 8 bases between the two ends. DNA for the CDR3: TGTGCCAGCAGTGAAAACAGGGACTATAATTCACCCCTCCACTTT. This sequence encodes CASSENRDYNSPLHF.

CDR3 in amino acids: CASSSAGTGGLTGPQHF. The CDR3 DNA sequence: TGTGCCAGCAGCTCGGCCGGGACAGGGGGCCTCACTGGGCCTCAGCATTTT. V usage is TRBV5-6 and J usage is TRBJ1-5; TRBD1 aligns across 12 bases. Germline V CDR1 and CDR2: SGHDT, YYEEEE. The CDR3 has 17 residues. The V gene end was trimmed by 3 bases and the J gene end by 13 bases; junction bases not matched to a gene: 17.

The chain employs TRBV27 and TRBJ1-2; D remains unclear. V gave up 3 bases and J gave up 4 bases, with 15 bases separating them. From germline, CDR1 is MNHEY and CDR2 SMNVEV (reference sequence). This CDR3 comprises 15 residues. The DNA for the CDR3 is TGTGCCAGCAGTTTTTGGTCTGGAGGTCGCTATGGCTACACCTTC. Residues: CASSFWSGGRYGYTF.

The chain combines TRBV12-3 or TRBV12-4 with TRBJ2-7; possible D gene TRBD2, 6 bases. Between the trimmed V and J ends, which lost 6 bases and 7 bases, there was a span of 16 bases. The CDR3 contains 13 residues. DNA for the CDR3: TGTGCCAGCAGCTCCGGGAGTGAAAAAGAGCAGTACTTC. The encoded protein is CASSSGSEKEQYF.

This chain joins TRBV10-3 and TRBJ2-2; 8 nucleotides match TRBD2. The CDR3 loop spans 14 amino acids. Losses at the gene ends were 6 bases for V and 6 bases for J; bases not matched to a gene: 6. Germline values: CDR1 ENHRY, CDR2 SYGVKD. CDR3 bases: TGTGCCATCAGCGAGCGGGAGTTGTCCGGGGAGCTGTTTTTT. This sequence encodes CAISERELSGELFF.

Details on this clone: The same CDR3 arises from other DNA sequences in this sample as well. The J gene is TRBJ2-7, the V gene TRBV28; D is unclear. The CDR3 loop spans 11 amino acids. CDR1 is MDHEN, CDR2 SYDVKM, per germline. V lost 4 bases and J 3 bases, leaving 4 bases between the germline ends. CDR3: CASSSVYEQYF. The CDR3 bases are TGTGCCAGCAGTTCGGTCTACGAGCAGTACTTC. Combining the CDR3 with reference TRBV28 and TRBJ2-7 gives the whole variable domain DVKVTQSSRYLVKRTGEKVFLECVQDMDHENMFWYRQDPGLGLRLIYFSYDVKMKEKGDIPEGYSVSREKKERFSLILESASTNQTSMYLCASSSVYEQYFGPGTRLTVT.

Sample share makes this clone large. The chain has TRBV13 and TRBJ1-3; perhaps TRBD1 as D (6 bases). The CDR3 loop spans 15 amino acids. V was cut by 1 base and J by 0 bases, with 7 bases left in between. From germline, CDR1 is PRHDT and CDR2 FYEKMQ (reference sequence). CDR3 protein: CASSLEGGSGNTIYF. The CDR3 bases are TGTGCCAGCAGCTTAGAAGGGGGCTCTGGAAACACCATATATTTT.

This clone has a handful of counts. The CDR3 region is CASRQANSPLHF. CDR3 nucleotide sequence: TGTGCCAGCAGGCAGGCAAATTCACCCCTCCACTTT. The chain couples TRBV6-5 to TRBJ1-6; the D is unclear. There are 12 residues in the CDR3. Germline V CDR1 and CDR2: MNHEY, SVGAGI. Trimming stripped 6 bases from V and 7 bases from J, with 7 bases between.

J is TRBJ2-5 and V is TRBV19; no clear D gene. In germline, CDR1 is LNHDA, CDR2 SQIVND (reference sequence). The germline V and J ends were trimmed by 2 bases and 5 bases, with 6 bases remaining between them. The CDR3 extends over 12 amino acids. The CDR3 DNA reads TGTGCCAGTAGTATACTCGGGGAGACCCAGTACTTC. It specifies CASSILGETQYF.

The rearrangement links TRBV11-3 to TRBJ2-2; D is possibly TRBD2 (5 bases). V lost 1 base to trimming and J lost 2 bases, with 11 bases between them. This CDR3 has 16 amino acids. In germline, CDR1 is SGHNT, CDR2 YENEEA. The CDR3 DNA sequence: TGTGCCAGCAGCTTAGGCCCAGCGGAAAACACCGGGGAGCTGTTTTTT. Its translation is CASSLGPAENTGELFF.

This clone was seen only a few times. The rearrangement joins TRBV6-6 to TRBJ1-2; D might be TRBD1 (5 bases). CDR1 and CDR2 (germline): MNHNY, SVGAGI (reference sequence). V lost 6 bases and J lost 8, with 16 bases in between. The CDR3 is 13 residues long. CDR3 amino acids: CASSSTGVRGYTF. CDR3 in DNA: TGTGCCAGCAGCTCCACAGGCGTTCGGGGCTACACCTTC.

This clone has a single count. This chain connects TRBV27 to TRBJ1-1; a possible D gene is TRBD1 (6 bases). The CDR3 spans 14 residues. V was shortened by 8 bases and J by 6 bases, with 19 bases between the two germline ends. Germline loops: CDR1 MNHEY, CDR2 SMNVEV (reference sequence). CDR3 DNA sequence: TGTGCCAGCCGCGCCATACAGGGCTTCGCTGAAGCTTTCTTT. Its protein is CASRAIQGFAEAFF.

The rearrangement links TRBV7-2 to TRBJ2-7; 8 bases fit TRBD1. The V gene end was trimmed by 1 base and the J gene end by 6 bases; junction bases not matched to a gene: 8. This CDR3 region has 15 residues. Germline V gives CDR1 SGHTA, CDR2 FQGNSA. CDR3 nucleotides: TGTGCCAGCAGCTTAGATGCAGGGGGCTACCGCGAGCAGTACTTC. Translated: CASSLDAGGYREQYF.

The chain uses TRBV5-6 and TRBJ2-7; D is possibly TRBD2 (5 bases). This CDR3 is built from 15 residues. Germline V CDR1 and CDR2: SGHDT, YYEEEE. Trimming took 0 bases from V and 3 from J, leaving 13 bases between them. CDR3 sequence: CASSLVVPEGYEQYF. Written as DNA, the CDR3 is TGTGCCAGCAGCTTGGTAGTCCCTGAGGGCTACGAGCAGTACTTC.

The CDR3, as DNA: TGTGCCACCACGGACACTGGCGCTTTCTTT. This gives the protein CATTDTGAFF. The chain joins TRBV6-6 to TRBJ1-1; D perhaps matches TRBD1 (5 bases). Per germline, CDR1 MNHNY and CDR2 SVGAGI (reference sequence). The CDR3 covers 10 residues. Trimming shortened V by 10 bases and J by 11 bases, and 14 bases separated the two germline ends.

In its sample, this clone was seen many times. The chain is built from TRBV5-6 and TRBJ2-7; tentative D call: TRBD1 (7 bases). The germline CDR1 and CDR2 sequences are SGHDT and YYEEEE. Trimming left V 3 bases short and J 6 bases short, with 13 bases between. This CDR3 has 13 residues. CDR3 amino acids: CASSSGGPLEQYF. The CDR3 DNA follows: TGTGCCAGCAGCTCAGGGGGGCCTCTCGAGCAGTACTTC.

This clone was detected only a few times. The rearrangement joins TRBV9 to TRBJ2-1; D gene ambiguous. CDR1 and CDR2 (germline): SGDLS, YYNGEE. With 4 bases removed from V and 4 bases from J, the gap between germline ends came to 12 bases. The CDR3 covers 14 residues. CDR3 protein: CASSLSRLYNEQFF. The CDR3 DNA sequence: TGTGCCAGCAGCTTGTCTCGACTGTACAATGAGCAGTTCTTC.

This sequence joins TRBV5-1 and TRBJ2-7; D perhaps matches TRBD2 (5 bases). The CDR3 loop spans 12 amino acids. V was trimmed by 4 bases and J by 1 base, leaving 6 bases between them. Looked up from germline, CDR1 is SGHRS and CDR2 is YFSETQ. CDR3 sequence (DNA): TGCGCCAGCAGCGAGGGATCCTACGAGCAGTACTTC. The encoded protein is CASSEGSYEQYF.

The chain is built from TRBV13 and TRBJ2-1; TRBD2 aligns across 8 bases. Germline assignment: CDR1 PRHDT and CDR2 FYEKMQ (reference sequence). The length of the CDR3 is 16 residues. The junction had 6 bases not matched to a gene; V was cut back by 5 bases and J by 0 bases. CDR3 region: CASSAKTSGSYNEQFF. The CDR3 DNA follows: TGTGCCAGCAGCGCTAAAACTAGCGGCTCCTACAATGAGCAGTTCTTC.

This chain connects TRBV7-8 to TRBJ2-4; 8 nucleotides line up with TRBD2. The CDR3 is made up of 15 amino acids. The V gene's germline CDR1 is SGHVS and CDR2 FQNEAQ. Trimming took 5 bases from V and 5 from J; bases not matched to a gene: 8. The CDR3 coding sequence is TGTGCCAGCAGCGTCCACCGGGAGGGTGAAAACATTCAGTACTTC. Translation gives CASSVHREGENIQYF.

The J gene is TRBJ1-2, the V gene TRBV19; 10 bases match TRBD1. V lost 5 bases to trimming and J lost 6 bases; unmatched junction nucleotides: 3. Germline CDR1 is LNHDA and CDR2 is SQIVND (reference sequence). This CDR3 is built from 13 residues. The CDR3 DNA follows: TGTGCCAGTAGTGACAGGGGGCGCGATGGCTACACCTTC. Translation: CASSDRGRDGYTF.

The V and J genes are TRBV7-9 and TRBJ2-2; 11 bases line up with TRBD2. Trimming at V came to 8 bases and at J to 6 bases, leaving 14 bases not matched to a gene. Germline lookup yields CDR1 SEHNR and CDR2 FQNEAQ (reference sequence). CDR3 length equals 17 residues. The CDR3 bases are TGTGCCAGCGGCCGGCTAGCGGGAGGTCGTGGTCCCGGGGAGCTGTTTTTT. This gives the protein CASGRLAGGRGPGELFF.

CDR3 sequence (DNA): TGTGCCAGCAGCAAATACAGGGGTGAGATGAACACTGAAGCTTTCTTT. This translates into CASSKYRGEMNTEAFF. This sequence joins TRBV7-2 and TRBJ1-1, with 7 bases aligning to TRBD1. V shed 5 bases and J 0 bases; nucleotides not matched to a gene: 9. Germline CDR1 reads SGHTA; CDR2 reads FQGNSA. This CDR3 is 16 amino acids long.